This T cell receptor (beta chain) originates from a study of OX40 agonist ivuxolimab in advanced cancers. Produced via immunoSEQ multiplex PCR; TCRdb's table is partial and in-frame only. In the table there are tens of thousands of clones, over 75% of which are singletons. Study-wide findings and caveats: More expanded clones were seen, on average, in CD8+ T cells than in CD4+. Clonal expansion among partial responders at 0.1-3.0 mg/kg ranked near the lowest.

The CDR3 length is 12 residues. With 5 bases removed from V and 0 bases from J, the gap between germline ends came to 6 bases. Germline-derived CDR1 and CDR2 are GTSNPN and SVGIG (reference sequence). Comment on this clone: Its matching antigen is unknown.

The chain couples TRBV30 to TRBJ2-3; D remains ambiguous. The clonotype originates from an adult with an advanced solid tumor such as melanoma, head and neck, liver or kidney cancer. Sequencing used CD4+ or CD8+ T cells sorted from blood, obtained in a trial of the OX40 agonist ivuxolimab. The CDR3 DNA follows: TGTGCCTGGGAAAGAAGCACAGATACGCAGTATTTT. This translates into CAWERSTDTQYF.